What follows is one T cell receptor beta chain and its context. This clonotype turned up a few times. What antigen it recognizes has not been identified. Within one base of it there is no much larger clone, and no base qualities were kept. The data originate from a study of CD8 T cells in ankylosing spondylitis (dated by TCRdb to 2016 to 2017). The study in broad terms: The study set out to find disease-linked TCR variants by profiling T cell receptor beta repertoires in ankylosing spondylitis patients and healthy donors. The full study cohort was made up of approximately 24 ankylosing spondylitis patients and some 100 healthy donors. Peripheral blood was sampled, and synovial fluid was additionally collected from ankylosing spondylitis patients.

The sequencer was an Illumina HiSeq 2500. Quantitative 5'-RACE with molecular barcodes was the method used to prepare the TCR beta libraries. As for the authors' bioinformatics: A new computational method based on a probabilistic model of VDJ rearrangement was used to identify disease-linked TCR variants. TCRdb trimmed the raw reads at Q25, called clones with MiXCR and kept productive beta chains. Rows matching on CDR3 protein sequence are summarized as one entry with the most common DNA and genes. TCRdb, not the authors, supplied the V and J calls. Recorded for this sample are over 600,000 distinct CDR3 sequences; 15% to 20% of them occurred a single time. 15% to 20% of the sample is in the top ten clones. The paper's findings and limits, for the study overall: A TCR beta motif of 8 or 9 highly homologous amino acid variants appeared characteristic of blood from ankylosing spondylitis patients. Significant enrichment of the disease-linked clones was reported in matched synovial fluid samples from ankylosing spondylitis patients. The disease-linked clones had a CD8+ phenotype and were found at relatively low frequencies in peripheral blood. Some motif variants had previously been reported in the synovial fluid and blood of reactive arthritis patients, which suggests shared mechanisms of disease initiation.

The CDR3 starts with the cysteine, ends with the phenylalanine, and has 13 residues. The only DNA kept is the CDR3, 39 bases in frame from the first base. Cut back by 1 base and 6 bases, the V and J ends lie 9 bases apart. The TCR sequence derives from a male donor with ankylosing spondylitis. What was sequenced was blood, either unsorted or a sorted T cell fraction (not recorded which). This chain is built from TRBV12-3 or TRBV12-4 and TRBJ1-2; the D gene is not confidently resolved. The CDR3 in this case is CASSLGTVDGYTF. The nucleotides read TGTGCCAGCAGTTTAGGTACTGTAGATGGCTACACCTTC.